A selection of T cell receptor delta chains follows, all from one sample in a study of Vδ1+ human thymocytes. TCRdb re-processed the multiplex PCR reads via CATT. The table lists 25,000 to 30,000 delta-chain clones, under 8.5% of them singletons. Sequences were obtained from Vdelta1+ gamma-delta thymocytes from the thymus. These receptors were taken from a girl under two years old who had congenital heart surgery. Both conserved end residues are trimmed from each CDR3.

TRDV1,TRDJ1,ALLPFLRRGADKLI
TRDV1,TRDJ1,ALGERTGGYAPPTDKLI
TRDV1,TRDJ1,ALGGLTSLLGDGYVGADKLI
TRDV1,TRDJ1,APGEPPGSRRRNLYTDKLI
TRDV1,TRDJ1,ALGGYSLSPRSQLI
TRDV1,TRDJ1,ALGDRPSPGGDTDKLI
TRDV1,TRDJ1,ALGELSPSTGGFGADKLI
TRDV1,TRDJ1,ALGEPLYTDKLI
TRDV1,TRDJ1,ALGPKKAFPGDGRDKLI
TRDV1,TRDJ1,ALELMGDPSSRKRPEGFKLI
TRDV1,TRDJ1,ALGVSQGYPTPSGLI
TRDV1,TRDJ1,ALGELGPWLYTDKLI
TRDV1,TRDJ2,ALGRIRAGGFSSSTAQLF
TRDV1,TRDJ1,ALGERAIPLLKLI
TRDV1,TRDJ1,ALSTHSFPYTDKLI
TRDV1,TRDJ1,ALGVPIFLLRPVDTDKLI
TRAV29/DV5,TRDJ1,AASPRLGDTRDKLI
TRDV1,TRDJ1,ALGSKTFAWGIRKGPYKLI